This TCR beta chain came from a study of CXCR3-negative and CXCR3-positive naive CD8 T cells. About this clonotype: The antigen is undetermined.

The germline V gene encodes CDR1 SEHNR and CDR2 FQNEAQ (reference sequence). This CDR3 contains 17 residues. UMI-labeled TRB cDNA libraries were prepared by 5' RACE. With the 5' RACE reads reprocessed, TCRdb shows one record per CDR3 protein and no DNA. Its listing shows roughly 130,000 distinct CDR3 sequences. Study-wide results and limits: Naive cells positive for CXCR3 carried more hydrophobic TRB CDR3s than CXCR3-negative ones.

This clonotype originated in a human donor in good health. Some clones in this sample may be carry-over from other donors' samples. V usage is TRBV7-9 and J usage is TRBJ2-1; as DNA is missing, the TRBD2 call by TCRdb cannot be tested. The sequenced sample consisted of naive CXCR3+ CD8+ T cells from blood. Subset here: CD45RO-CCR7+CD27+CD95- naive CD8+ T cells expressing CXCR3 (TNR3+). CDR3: CASSSMTSGDPYNEQFF. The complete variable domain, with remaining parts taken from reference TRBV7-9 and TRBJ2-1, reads DTGVSQNPRHKITKRGQNVTFRCDPISEHNRLYWYRQTLGQGPEFLTYFQNEAQLEKSRLLSDRFSAERPKGSFSTLEIQRTEQGDSAMYLCASSSMTSGDPYNEQFFGPGTRLTVL.